This T cell receptor (beta chain) was obtained from a study of blood T cell repertoires in COVID-19. CDR1 is SNHLY and CDR2 is FYNNEI in the germline V gene. V was pared by 4 bases and J by 2 bases, with 7 bases of the junction left unmatched. This CDR3 comprises 16 residues. Here immunoSEQ multiplex PCR was the method, and the copy in TCRdb shows in-frame clones only, minus some. The sample lists about 310,000 clones; 89% were seen once. Sequenced sample: PBMCs or T cells enriched from blood (not recorded which). The rearrangement uses TRBV2 and TRBJ1-2; 10 nucleotides agree with TRBD1. The TCR sequence derives from a middle-aged woman who had recovered from COVID-19. The DNA of the CDR3 is TGTGCCAGCAGTGGAAGGGAGACAGGGGGCAACTATGGCTACACCTTC. This translates into CASSGRETGGNYGYTF.